This passage covers 32 T cell receptor beta chains from one sample sequenced in a study of PD-1 blockade in classical Hodgkin lymphoma. Sequencing was performed with immunoSEQ multiplex PCR; in TCRdb, only in-frame clones are kept and a portion is missing. The table has 17,000 or so clones, 84% seen once. Documented time point: newly diagnosed, previously untreated cHL patient sample. Specimen: peripheral blood mononuclear cells (PBMCs). The receptor set was obtained from a human donor with classical Hodgkin lymphoma.

The chain employs TRBV27 and TRBJ2-7; the D gene is possibly TRBD1 (6 bases). Germline V gives CDR1 MNHEY, CDR2 SMNVEV (reference sequence). V was clipped by 2 bases and J by 3 bases, with 11 bases between them. This CDR3 is built from 14 residues. CDR3 in amino acids: CASSLKDRYYEQYF. CDR3 DNA: TGTGCCAGCAGTTTAAAGGACAGATACTACGAGCAGTACTTC.

V is TRBV27 and J is TRBJ1-1; D gene ambiguous. CDR1 is MNHEY, CDR2 SMNVEV, per germline (reference sequence). V dropped 4 bases and J dropped 3 bases, with 12 bases sitting between them. This CDR3 contains 14 residues. This CDR3 reads CASSSQVWHTEAFF. CDR3 sequence (DNA): TGTGCCAGCAGTTCCCAGGTTTGGCACACTGAAGCTTTCTTT.

This clone was seen only once. The rearrangement joins TRBV19 to TRBJ2-3; TRBD1 agrees at 7 bases. The junction had 8 bases not matched to a gene; V was cut back by 7 bases and J by 1 base. The CDR3 runs 15 residues. Germline V gene data show CDR1 as LNHDA and CDR2 as SQIVND (reference sequence). The CDR3 region is CASKLQGVGTDTQYF. The CDR3 DNA reads as TGTGCCAGTAAATTGCAGGGGGTTGGCACAGATACGCAGTATTTT.

This sequence joins TRBV29-1 and TRBJ2-7, with D unclear. The CDR3 is 11 amino acids. V was clipped by 4 bases and J by 4 bases, with 8 bases between them. CDR1 is SQVTM and CDR2 is ANQGSEA in the germline V gene. The CDR3 sequence: CSVGEAYEQYF. The DNA of the CDR3 is TGCAGCGTTGGAGAAGCATACGAGCAGTACTTC.

The chain carries TRBV7-6 and TRBJ2-3; the match to TRBD2 covers 10 bases. The CDR3 totals 17 residues. Germline CDR1 SGHVS, CDR2 FNYEAQ. The trim removed 5 bases at V and 2 bases at J, leaving 10 bases unmatched. CDR3 nucleotides: TGTGCCAGCAGCCTAAAACCGGGGACTAGCGACACAGATACGCAGTATTTT. Amino acid sequence: CASSLKPGTSDTDTQYF. Drawing the rest from reference TRBV7-6 and TRBJ2-3, the complete variable domain is GAGVSQSPRYKVTKRGQDVALRCDPISGHVSLYWYRQALGQGPEFLTYFNYEAQQDKSGLPNDRFSAERPEGSISTLTIQRTEQRDSAMYRCASSLKPGTSDTDTQYFGPGTRLTVL.

This clone was recorded only once. The rearrangement uses TRBV6-5 and TRBJ2-5, with D hard to call. This CDR3 comprises 14 residues. CDR1 and CDR2 (germline): MNHEY, SVGAGI. The germline V and J ends were trimmed by 0 bases and 1 base, with 6 bases remaining between them. The CDR3 DNA is TGTGCCAGCAGTTACTCGTCCATCCAAGAGACCCAGTACTTC. Translation: CASSYSSIQETQYF.

This chain uses TRBV2 with TRBJ2-2; D may be TRBD2 (6 bases). Trimming took off 8 bases at V and 6 bases at J, with 10 bases between the two ends. Germline values: CDR1 SNHLY, CDR2 FYNNEI. The CDR3 runs to 12 residues. The CDR3 is CASRREAGELFF. The CDR3, as DNA: TGTGCCAGCCGGAGGGAGGCCGGGGAGCTGTTTTTT.

This chain uses TRBV19 with TRBJ2-2; the D gene is possibly TRBD2 (6 bases). The CDR3 sequence is 15 residues long. CDR1 is LNHDA, CDR2 SQIVND, per germline (reference sequence). Trimming stripped 7 bases from V and 4 bases from J, with 16 bases between. The CDR3 nucleotides read TGTGCCAGTAACTTGGGGCTAGCGAGCACCGGGGAGCTGTTTTTT. Translation gives CASNLGLASTGELFF.

This clone was counted between two and nine times. J is TRBJ2-7 and V is TRBV25-1; D is possibly TRBD1 (7 bases). This CDR3 has 13 residues. V dropped 6 bases and J dropped 9 bases, with 18 bases sitting between them. The germline gives CDR1 MGHDK, CDR2 SYGVNS. CDR3 sequence: CASSGAGGLWQYF. DNA for the CDR3: TGTGCCAGCAGCGGGGCAGGGGGGCTATGGCAGTACTTC.

The chain has TRBV7-9 and TRBJ2-7, with 7 bases identical to TRBD1. The CDR3 contains 11 residues. Trimming took 5 bases from V and 10 from J; bases not matched to a gene: 5. Germline CDR1 SEHNR, CDR2 FQNEAQ (reference sequence). The CDR3 coding sequence is TGTGCCAGCAGCCGCCGGGACAGTCAGTACTTC. Residues: CASSRRDSQYF.

The chain has TRBV6-5 and TRBJ2-1; unclear D gene. V lost 0 bases to trimming and J lost 6 bases, with 12 bases between them. Germline V CDR1 and CDR2: MNHEY, SVGAGI. The CDR3 totals 15 residues. CDR3 residues: CASSYSPAHSNEQFF. The CDR3 DNA sequence: TGTGCCAGCAGTTACTCCCCAGCCCATAGCAATGAGCAGTTCTTC.

The gene calls are TRBV27 and TRBJ2-1, with D perhaps matching TRBD2 (5 bases). The length of the CDR3 is 13 residues. CDR1 MNHEY and CDR2 SMNVEV come from the germline V gene (reference sequence). V lost 10 bases and J 7 bases, leaving 17 bases between the germline ends. Here the CDR3 DNA reads TGTGCCATTTCCTCCGGGGTGAGGAATGAGCAGTTCTTC. As protein: CAISSGVRNEQFF.

V usage is TRBV5-1 and J usage is TRBJ2-3; TRBD2 matches at 10 bases. The J segment lost 2 bases and the V segment lost 3 bases, leaving 6 bases of the junction unmatched. Germline-derived CDR1 and CDR2 are SGHRS and YFSETQ. This CDR3 is built from 16 residues. The CDR3 nucleotides read TGCGCCAGCAGCTCCGGACTAGCGGCCTACACAGATACGCAGTATTTT. Residues: CASSSGLAAYTDTQYF.

The CDR3 loop reads CASSFGGGSTGELFF. CDR3 bases: TGTGCCAGCAGCTTTGGGGGTGGTAGCACCGGGGAGCTGTTTTTT. V is TRBV7-2 and J is TRBJ2-2, with D possibly called TRBD1 or TRBD2 (5 bases each). V was pared by 3 bases and J by 4 bases, with 12 bases between. In germline, CDR1 is SGHTA, CDR2 FQGNSA. The CDR3 spans 15 residues.

The chain employs TRBV5-1 and TRBJ2-7, with 7 positions matching TRBD2. The CDR3 sequence is 15 residues long. Germline V gives CDR1 SGHRS, CDR2 YFSETQ. V trimming: 0 bases; J trimming: 4 bases; junction bases outside the gene matches: 7. CDR3 nucleotide sequence: TGCGCCAGCAGCTTGGGAAGGACTAGTTGGTACGAGCAGTACTTC. It yields the protein CASSLGRTSWYEQYF.

The genes are TRBV19 and TRBJ1-2; no clear D. The CDR3 runs 13 residues. V was trimmed by 2 bases and J by 7 bases, leaving 11 bases between them. The germline gives CDR1 LNHDA, CDR2 SQIVND (reference sequence). The CDR3 loop reads CASSISSAGGYTF. The CDR3 bases are TGTGCCAGTAGTATATCCAGCGCGGGTGGCTACACCTTC.

This chain joins TRBV4-1 and TRBJ2-7, with D perhaps matching TRBD1 (6 bases). Germline CDR1 and CDR2: MGHRA and YSYEKL. The V and J ends lost 4 bases and 0 bases respectively, with 10 bases between them. The CDR3 extends over 14 amino acids. CDR3 residues: CASSLRDNSYEQYF. The CDR3 DNA follows: TGCGCCAGCAGCCTCCGGGACAACTCCTACGAGCAGTACTTC.

The V call is TRBV4-2, the J call TRBJ1-6; 7 bases map to TRBD1. Germline lookup yields CDR1 LGHNA and CDR2 YNFKEQ. Trimming at V came to 4 bases and at J to 6 bases, leaving 18 bases not matched to a gene. This CDR3 contains 19 residues. CDR3 sequence reads: CASSLMSPDRAWGNSPLHF. The CDR3 DNA follows: TGTGCCAGCAGCCTTATGTCCCCAGACAGGGCGTGGGGTAATTCACCCCTCCACTTT.

This chain joins TRBV7-2 and TRBJ1-2; TRBD1 might be the D (5 bases). There are 14 residues in the CDR3. CDR1 SGHTA and CDR2 FQGNSA come from the germline V gene. V was cut by 3 bases and J by 6 bases, with 14 bases left in between. The CDR3 DNA follows: TGTGCCAGCAGCTTCGACAGCCCGAGCCATGGCTACACCTTC. It is translated as CASSFDSPSHGYTF.

This clone was counted only a few times. The CDR3 loop is CASSFYLVGGYNEQFF. CDR3 in DNA: TGTGCCAGCAGTTTTTACCTAGTGGGGGGATACAATGAGCAGTTCTTC. V and J are TRBV27 and TRBJ2-1; D may be TRBD2 (6 bases). The CDR3 has 16 amino acids. Germline V gene lookup returns CDR1 MNHEY and CDR2 SMNVEV (reference sequence). Trimming removed 3 bases from V and 4 bases from J, with 16 bases in between.

The rearrangement joins TRBV11-3 to TRBJ2-5; no definite D call. Germline V gene sequence: CDR1 SGHNT, CDR2 YENEEA. The CDR3 extends over 13 amino acids. The ends were cut back, 5 bases at V and 7 bases at J, with 14 bases in the middle. CDR3: CASSQDGLGTQYF. CDR3 nucleotides: TGTGCCAGCAGCCAGGACGGCCTAGGGACCCAGTACTTC.

This clone was seen a few times. The chain recombines TRBV28 with TRBJ2-5; tentative D call: TRBD2 (7 bases). Per germline, CDR1 MDHEN and CDR2 SYDVKM. V was trimmed by 2 bases and J by 1 base, leaving 8 bases between them. The CDR3 sequence is 14 residues long. The CDR3 coding sequence is TGTGCCAGCAGTTTAGGGGGGGCCCAAGAGACCCAGTACTTC. This sequence encodes CASSLGGAQETQYF.

V gene TRBV19 combines with J gene TRBJ2-5; D ambiguous. Germline CDR1 is LNHDA and CDR2 is SQIVND (reference sequence). The CDR3 has 10 residues. V lost 8 bases to trimming and J lost 7 bases, with 8 bases between them. Written as DNA, the CDR3 is TGTGCCAGTTCCAAGGGGACCCAGTACTTC. Translated, it gives CASSKGTQYF.

The CDR3 loop reads CASSLISGDTQYF. The CDR3 DNA is TGTGCCAGCAGCTTAATTAGCGGGGATACGCAGTATTTT. The rearrangement uses TRBV7-9 and TRBJ2-3, with 7 bases matching TRBD2. J was trimmed by 6 bases and V by 2 bases; bases with no gene match: 2. The CDR3 covers 13 residues. Germline CDR1 reads SEHNR; CDR2 reads FQNEAQ (reference sequence).

Comment on this clone: This CDR3 fails to terminate in the conserved phenylalanine or tryptophan, so it likely reflects a read error. The V and J genes are TRBV6-1 and TRBJ2-7; TRBD2 is a possible D gene (6 bases). V was pared by 7 bases and J by 5 bases, with 18 bases between. The CDR3 totals 14 residues. Germline lookup yields CDR1 MNHNS and CDR2 SASEGT. CDR3 loop: CASTEPGVAHEQYL. CDR3 coding DNA: TGTGCCAGCACTGAGCCGGGAGTGGCCCACGAGCAGTACCTC.

This clone was found a few times. This rearrangement joins TRBV27 to TRBJ2-2, with 11 bases identical to TRBD2. Per the germline V gene, CDR1 is MNHEY and CDR2 is SMNVEV (reference sequence). The CDR3 loop spans 15 amino acids. Trimming at V came to 6 bases and at J to 6 bases, leaving 6 bases not matched to a gene. DNA of the CDR3: TGTGCCAGCAGCCTGACTAGCGGGATGGCCGGGGAGCTGTTTTTT. This gives the protein CASSLTSGMAGELFF.

This clone was detected only a few times. The rearrangement links TRBV6-8 to TRBJ2-1; 8 nucleotides line up with TRBD2. This CDR3 has 16 amino acids. The germline gives CDR1 MNHGY, CDR2 SAAAGT. Losses at the gene ends were 8 bases for V and 8 bases for J; bases not matched to a gene: 17. CDR3 sequence (DNA): TGTGCCAGCCCCTCGCCCGGGGGGGGTATCGGTCATGAGCAGTTCTTC. Translation: CASPSPGGGIGHEQFF.

The V and J genes are TRBV27 and TRBJ2-1; 7 nucleotides align to TRBD1. This CDR3 has 17 amino acids. Per germline, CDR1 MNHEY and CDR2 SMNVEV (reference sequence). The V segment lost 4 bases and the J segment 3 bases; nucleotides outside the gene matches: 12. The chain's CDR3 is CASSSLQRQGHYNEQFF. DNA for the CDR3: TGTGCCAGCAGTTCTCTCCAACGACAGGGCCACTACAATGAGCAGTTCTTC.

This clone was detected a few times. This sequence joins TRBV7-6 and TRBJ2-3, with D maybe TRBD2 (5 bases). Trimming took off 1 base at V and 3 bases at J, with 14 bases between the two ends. CDR1 and CDR2 from the germline V gene are SGHVS and FNYEAQ. CDR3 size: 16 residues. This chain's CDR3 is CASSLDETGRTDTQYF. CDR3 in DNA: TGTGCCAGCAGCTTAGACGAGACGGGAAGAACAGATACGCAGTATTTT.

The V call is TRBV2, the J call TRBJ1-4; 9 bases fit TRBD1. CDR1 is SNHLY, CDR2 FYNNEI, per germline. Trimming cost V 4 bases and J 7 bases; bases outside gene matches: 10. The CDR3 runs to 16 residues. The CDR3 is CASSGTGDDLGEKLFF. Written as DNA, the CDR3 is TGTGCCAGCAGTGGGACAGGGGACGACCTGGGTGAAAAACTGTTTTTT.

This clone was detected only a few times. The chain couples TRBV5-5 to TRBJ1-1; D remains unclear. This CDR3 contains 15 residues. CDR1 and CDR2 from the germline V gene are SGHKS and YYEKEE (reference sequence). Between the trimmed V and J ends, which lost 2 bases and 0 bases, there was a span of 11 bases. CDR3 loop: CASSFGSGLNTEAFF. CDR3 nucleotide sequence: TGTGCCAGCAGCTTCGGTTCAGGTTTGAACACTGAAGCTTTCTTT.

The V gene is TRBV9, the J gene TRBJ1-1, with no clear D. The CDR3 has 16 residues. Trimming removed 0 bases at V and 0 bases at J, with 12 bases between. CDR1 is SGDLS, CDR2 YYNGEE, per germline. For the CDR3, the DNA is TGTGCCAGCAGCGTAGTCTCAGGCCCTCTGAACACTGAAGCTTTCTTT. Translating gives CASSVVSGPLNTEAFF.